These 13 T cell receptor beta chains were all obtained from the same sample, sequenced in a study of blood T cell repertoires in COVID-19. The data were produced by immunoSEQ multiplex PCR, yet TCRdb's version contains in-frame clones alone and is incomplete. This sample has over 200,000 clones, with around four fifths found just once. The specimen sequenced was peripheral blood. Receptor source: a man older than 75 with acute or convalescent COVID-19.

The V call is TRBV28, the J call TRBJ2-7, with 8 bases fitting TRBD1. V lost 3 bases and J lost 2; bases outside the gene matches: 3. The V gene's germline CDR1 is MDHEN and CDR2 SYDVKM. The CDR3 consists of 14 residues. Here the CDR3 reads CASSFAGGPYEQYF. CDR3 DNA: TGTGCCAGCAGTTTTGCAGGGGGCCCCTACGAGCAGTACTTC.

The chain joins TRBV18 to TRBJ2-6; 8 bases are a match to TRBD1. V gave up 4 bases and J gave up 0 bases; unmatched junction bases: 5. The CDR3 extends over 17 amino acids. The germline V gene encodes CDR1 KGHSH and CDR2 LQKENI. CDR3 DNA sequence: TGTGCCAGCTCACTAGGACAGGGCAACTCTGGGGCCAACGTCCTGACTTTC. It translates to CASSLGQGNSGANVLTF.

The chain employs TRBV7-9 and TRBJ1-2, with D perhaps TRBD1 (6 bases). CDR1 and CDR2 from the germline V gene are SEHNR and FQNEAQ (reference sequence). V was pared by 5 bases and J by 2 bases, with 9 bases between. The CDR3 covers 13 residues. In DNA, the CDR3 is TGTGCCAGCAGCCCCGGGACAAACTATGGCTACACCTTC. Translating gives CASSPGTNYGYTF.

This chain links TRBV5-1 with TRBJ2-2; 9 bases align to TRBD2. The CDR3 is made up of 15 amino acids. Looked up from germline, CDR1 is SGHRS and CDR2 is YFSETQ. The V and J ends lost 2 bases and 4 bases, in that order; junction bases with no gene match: 3. CDR3 DNA: TGCGCCAGCAGCTTCATAGCGGGGGTCACCGGGGAGCTGTTTTTT. This translates into CASSFIAGVTGELFF.

CDR3 sequence reads: CASSEHSSGANVLTF. The CDR3, as DNA: TGTGCCAGCAGTGAACACAGCTCTGGGGCCAACGTCCTGACTTTC. This rearrangement joins TRBV2 to TRBJ2-6; D ambiguous. CDR1 is SNHLY and CDR2 is FYNNEI in the germline V gene. V was shortened by 2 bases and J by 0 bases, with 5 bases between the two germline ends. The CDR3 contains 15 residues.

The chain has TRBV3-1 (or the pseudogene TRBV3-2) and TRBJ1-2; TRBD1 matches 8 bases. Germline trimming cut 5 bases from V and 14 bases from J; bases unmatched to any gene: 10. This CDR3 spans 12 amino acids. From germline, CDR1 is LGHDT and CDR2 YNNKEL (reference sequence). CDR3 sequence: CASSSTGQEVTF. The CDR3, as DNA: TGTGCCAGCAGCTCAACGGGACAGGAAGTAACCTTC.

The V call is TRBV5-1, the J call TRBJ2-7, with 12 bases aligning to TRBD2. The CDR3 spans 16 residues. Germline assignment: CDR1 SGHRS and CDR2 YFSETQ. V was clipped by 0 bases and J by 6 bases; unmatched bases: 7. Here the CDR3 reads CASSLGLAGVSGEQYF. CDR3 DNA sequence: TGCGCCAGCAGCTTGGGACTAGCGGGAGTGTCGGGCGAGCAGTACTTC.

The CDR3 DNA follows: TGTGCCAGCAGCTCAACTAGCGGGAGGGCCGGGGAGACCCAGTACTTC. As protein: CASSSTSGRAGETQYF. This sequence joins TRBV5-5 and TRBJ2-5, with 13 bases aligning to TRBD2. The V segment lost 3 bases and the J segment 5 bases; nucleotides outside the gene matches: 7. The CDR3 covers 16 residues. The V gene's germline CDR1 is SGHKS and CDR2 YYEKEE (reference sequence).

The gene calls are TRBV14 and TRBJ2-1; TRBD1 aligns across 7 bases. The CDR3 contains 14 residues. Germline CDR1 is SGHDN and CDR2 is FVKESK. The trim removed 4 bases at V and 5 bases at J, leaving 5 bases unmatched. DNA of the CDR3: TGTGCCAGCAGCCGGACAGACAGGGACAATGAGCAGTTCTTC. This gives the protein CASSRTDRDNEQFF.

This clone was seen once. V gene TRBV6-5 combines with J gene TRBJ2-7; D gene uncertain. There are 14 residues in the CDR3. With 6 bases removed from V and 6 bases from J, the gap between germline ends came to 18 bases. CDR1 is MNHEY and CDR2 is SVGAGI in the germline V gene. DNA of the CDR3: TGTGCCAGCAGGAGGAGTCTCCACCAAGGCGAGCAGTACTTC. It yields the protein CASRRSLHQGEQYF.

The chain uses TRBV27 and TRBJ1-1; D may be TRBD1 (6 bases). Trimming cost V 7 bases and J 2 bases, with 17 bases left between them. In germline, CDR1 is MNHEY, CDR2 SMNVEV (reference sequence). The CDR3 has 15 amino acids. The CDR3: CASNRQGPSNTEAFF. CDR3 DNA: TGTGCCAGCAATCGGCAGGGGCCATCCAACACTGAAGCTTTCTTT.

The chain links TRBV30 to TRBJ1-1; 7 nucleotides match TRBD1. This CDR3 is 12 amino acids long. Germline assignment: CDR1 GTSNPN and CDR2 SVGIG (reference sequence). The junction had 7 bases not matched to a gene; V was cut back by 3 bases and J by 9 bases. The CDR3 spells CAWRRRQGKAFF. As DNA, the CDR3 is TGTGCCTGGAGGCGCCGACAGGGCAAAGCTTTCTTT.

This chain links TRBV18 with TRBJ2-5; 14 positions match TRBD2. This CDR3 is 17 amino acids long. Trimming at V came to 6 bases and at J to 4 bases, leaving 10 bases not matched to a gene. Germline V gene lookup returns CDR1 KGHSH and CDR2 LQKENI. DNA of the CDR3: TGTGCCAGCTCCCTGGGACTAGCGGGAGCGAACAGAGAGACCCAGTACTTC. Protein sequence: CASSLGLAGANRETQYF.